This T cell receptor (beta chain) emerged from a study of blood T cell repertoires in COVID-19. Background on the study: COVID-19 samples collected from the United States, Italy and Spain covered acute and convalescent phases. In each case, the material was cDNA or gDNA derived from T cells, B-cell-depleted T cells, or PBMCs.

In the original analysis: How many nucleated cells were present was estimated from reference gene primer amplification. Some clones are missing from TCRdb's copy, which holds only in-frame ones; the method was immunoSEQ multiplex PCR. For V, J and clone size, that table is used; D and trimming come from the DNA. The sample lists 110,000 to 150,000 clones, roughly 85% occurring once. The CDR3 runs to 15 residues. V lost 8 bases, J lost 3 bases, and 10 bases stayed unmatched. Germline V lookup: CDR1 SEHNR, CDR2 FQNEAQ (reference sequence). The origin of this receptor is a man aged 45-65 years with acute or convalescent COVID-19. V usage is TRBV7-9 and J usage is TRBJ2-5, with 9 bases identical to TRBD2. The sequenced sample was peripheral blood. CDR3 coding DNA: TGTGCCAGCGCATTGAAGAGGACTAGCGAAGAGACCCAGTACTTC. It codes for CASALKRTSEETQYF. Variable domain in full (rest from reference TRBV7-9 and TRBJ2-5): DTGVSQNPRHKITKRGQNVTFRCDPISEHNRLYWYRQTLGQGPEFLTYFQNEAQLEKSRLLSDRFSAERPKGSFSTLEIQRTEQGDSAMYLCASALKRTSEETQYFGPGTRLLVL.